The source of this TCR beta chain is a study of CD8 T cells in Susac syndrome. Germline V gene sequence: CDR1 SQVTM, CDR2 ANQGSEA. The CDR3 runs 11 residues. The V and J ends lost 4 bases and 2 bases respectively, with 6 bases between them. Random-hexamer reverse transcription was applied to about 0.45 to 1 ug RNA. Amplification of TCR beta CDR3 was carried out by immunoSEQ multiplex PCR, which covered 54 Vbeta and 13 Jbeta segments. TCRdb re-called the immunoSEQ multiplex PCR reads through MiXCR, storing one row per CDR3 protein. The sample yields some 170,000 distinct CDR3 sequences, 90% to 95% seen once. Healthy donors constituted the control group, matched for age and sex. In contrast to the negatively isolated CD8+ and CD4+ T cells, TEMRA cells were FACS-enriched.

This clonotype was obtained from a human donor in good health. The rearrangement uses TRBV29-1 and TRBJ2-7; no reliable D call. Sequenced: CD4+ T cells from PBMCs. In nucleotides, the CDR3 is TGCAGCGTTGGACTTCCCTACGAGCAGTACTTC. Translating gives CSVGLPYEQYF.